Shown below are 20 T cell receptor beta chains from a single sample sequenced in a study of blood T cell repertoires in COVID-19. The data were produced by immunoSEQ multiplex PCR, yet TCRdb's version contains in-frame clones alone and is incomplete. The top ten hold roughly 8% of the sample, which has almost 500,000 clones, around 85% seen once. Sequencing was performed on PBMCs or T cells enriched from blood (not recorded which). The receptors derive from a woman in her sixties who had recovered from COVID-19.

The chain has TRBV12-3 or TRBV12-4 and TRBJ1-5; no definite D call. Deletions cut 3 bases from V and 6 bases from J, with 9 bases between. The CDR3 extends over 13 amino acids. The CDR3 DNA follows: TGTGCCAGCAGTTTCGGTGGTAGTCAGCCCCAGCATTTT. This encodes CASSFGGSQPQHF.

This clone was counted only a few times. The rearrangement joins TRBV6-5 to TRBJ1-1; TRBD1 agrees at 7 bases. The CDR3 has 16 amino acids. V dropped 2 bases and J dropped 1; count of bases not matched to a gene: 7. CDR1 and CDR2 from the germline V gene are MNHEY and SVGAGI. The CDR3 sequence: CASSYIGQAPNTEAFF. The CDR3 nucleotides read TGTGCCAGCAGTTACATCGGACAGGCTCCGAACACTGAAGCTTTCTTT.

The chain has TRBV19 and TRBJ2-1; 10 bases align to TRBD1. V lost 5 bases and J lost 6; bases outside the gene matches: 7. This CDR3 is 15 amino acids long. Germline loops: CDR1 LNHDA, CDR2 SQIVND (reference sequence). CDR3 in amino acids: CASSDRDRGFNEQFF. CDR3 bases: TGTGCCAGTAGTGACCGGGACAGGGGCTTCAATGAGCAGTTCTTC.

V is TRBV30 and J is TRBJ1-6; a weak D match, TRBD1 (5 bases). The CDR3 totals 13 residues. Germline values: CDR1 GTSNPN, CDR2 SVGIG (reference sequence). V lost 8 bases, J lost 9 bases, and 17 bases lay in between. The CDR3 is CARSGGMISPLHF. CDR3 nucleotides: TGTGCCCGTTCCGGGGGAATGATTTCACCCCTCCACTTT.

This sequence joins TRBV27 and TRBJ2-7; D uncertain. V was pared by 2 bases and J by 3 bases, with 11 bases between. The germline CDR1 and CDR2 sequences are MNHEY and SMNVEV (reference sequence). CDR3 length: 14 residues. This CDR3 is CASSLNTKVYEQYF. The CDR3 coding sequence is TGTGCCAGCAGTTTAAACACCAAAGTCTACGAGCAGTACTTC.

The chain joins TRBV7-2 to TRBJ1-5, with 8 bases identical to TRBD1. This CDR3 spans 15 amino acids. After removal of 2 bases from V and 7 bases from J, the junction contained 7 bases not matched to a gene. Germline CDR1 SGHTA, CDR2 FQGNSA. CDR3: CASSLRAGGEQPQHF. CDR3 DNA: TGTGCCAGCAGCTTAAGGGCAGGGGGCGAACAGCCCCAGCATTTT. Together with reference TRBV7-2 and TRBJ1-5, the CDR3 gives the full variable domain: GAGVSQSPSNKVTEKGKDVELRCDPISGHTALYWYRQSLGQGLEFLIYFQGNSAPDKSGLPSDRFSAERTGGSVSTLTIQRTQQEDSAVYLCASSLRAGGEQPQHFGDGTRLSIL.

The chain is built from TRBV6-4 and TRBJ2-7; the D gene is possibly TRBD2 (6 bases). CDR1 and CDR2 (germline): MRHNA, SNTAGT. The CDR3 sequence is 15 residues long. Trimming cost V 7 bases and J 4 bases, with 20 bases left between them. CDR3 residues: CASIHAGGAEYEQYV. Here the CDR3 DNA reads TGTGCCAGCATACATGCCGGAGGGGCCGAATACGAGCAGTACGTC.

In its sample, this clone was seen once. This chain joins TRBV10-1 and TRBJ1-6, with D perhaps TRBD1 (6 bases). Looked up from germline, CDR1 is WNHNN and CDR2 is SYGVQD (reference sequence). CDR3 length equals 15 residues. The ends were cut back, 0 bases at V and 7 bases at J, with 10 bases in the middle. CDR3 loop: CASSESKGQNSPLHF. The CDR3 DNA reads as TGCGCCAGCAGTGAGTCGAAGGGACAAAATTCACCCCTCCACTTT.

This clone has at least ten counts. CDR3 sequence reads: CASSFSDRWDSPLHF. The CDR3 DNA reads TGCGCCAGCAGCTTCTCGGACAGGTGGGATTCACCCCTCCACTTT. This rearrangement joins TRBV5-1 to TRBJ1-6, with 7 bases that match TRBD1. Germline assignment: CDR1 SGHRS and CDR2 YFSETQ. The CDR3 contains 15 residues. V shed 2 bases and J 8 bases; nucleotides not matched to a gene: 7.

V and J are TRBV19 and TRBJ1-5; 7 nucleotides match TRBD1. The CDR3 extends over 15 amino acids. V lost 5 bases and J lost 6; bases outside the gene matches: 10. Germline V lookup: CDR1 LNHDA, CDR2 SQIVND (reference sequence). The CDR3 sequence is CASSSRQGEVQPQHF. The CDR3 region has the DNA TGTGCCAGTAGTTCAAGACAGGGTGAGGTTCAGCCCCAGCATTTT.

This rearrangement joins TRBV19 to TRBJ2-7, with 12 nucleotides matching TRBD1. Per germline, CDR1 LNHDA and CDR2 SQIVND (reference sequence). Trimming at V came to 4 bases and at J to 7 bases, leaving 11 bases not matched to a gene. The CDR3 consists of 16 residues. CDR3 loop: CASSNTPGQGAYEQYV. The CDR3 DNA is TGTGCCAGTAGTAACACCCCGGGACAGGGGGCGTATGAGCAGTACGTC.

The V gene is TRBV6-5, the J gene TRBJ1-3; D unclear. With 2 bases removed from V and 0 bases from J, the gap between germline ends came to 5 bases. CDR3 length equals 14 residues. From germline, CDR1 is MNHEY and CDR2 SVGAGI. Written as DNA, the CDR3 is TGTGCCAGCAGTTACGGCAACTCTGGAAACACCATATATTTT. As protein: CASSYGNSGNTIYF.

The chain joins TRBV7-2 to TRBJ2-7; tentative D call: TRBD2 (6 bases). The germline CDR1 and CDR2 sequences are SGHTA and FQGNSA. The CDR3 sequence is 14 residues long. V gave up 0 bases and J gave up 0 bases, with 6 bases separating them. CDR3 nucleotides: TGTGCCAGCAGCTTAGCGGGGGGCTCCTACGAGCAGTACTTC. Its protein product is CASSLAGGSYEQYF. Drawing the rest from reference TRBV7-2 and TRBJ2-7, the complete variable domain is GAGVSQSPSNKVTEKGKDVELRCDPISGHTALYWYRQSLGQGLEFLIYFQGNSAPDKSGLPSDRFSAERTGGSVSTLTIQRTQQEDSAVYLCASSLAGGSYEQYFGPGTRLTVT.

V is TRBV5-1 and J is TRBJ2-1; 12 bases match TRBD2. Germline V gene sequence: CDR1 SGHRS, CDR2 YFSETQ. This CDR3 contains 15 residues. V was pared by 4 bases and J by 7 bases, with 6 bases of the junction left unmatched. DNA for the CDR3: TGCGCCAGCAGCCCTAGCGGGGGGGCCTCGAATGAGCAGTTCTTC. Its protein product is CASSPSGGASNEQFF.

This chain uses TRBV6-5 with TRBJ1-2; D is uncertain. Germline V gives CDR1 MNHEY, CDR2 SVGAGI. V lost 7 bases, J lost 3 bases, and 9 bases lay in between. The CDR3 sequence is 12 residues long. The CDR3 nucleotides read TGTGCCAGCAAAGAGGCGTACTATGGCTACACCTTC. This gives the protein CASKEAYYGYTF.

This sequence joins TRBV4-1 and TRBJ2-3; D unresolved. The germline CDR1 and CDR2 sequences are MGHRA and YSYEKL. Trimming took 1 base from V and 5 from J, leaving 10 bases between them. This CDR3 is built from 14 residues. CDR3 amino acids: CASSQATVLDTQYF. CDR3 DNA sequence: TGCGCCAGCAGCCAAGCAACGGTGTTAGATACGCAGTATTTT.

About this clone itself: The sample contains more than one DNA sequence encoding this CDR3. The chain links TRBV6-5 to TRBJ2-5; 10 nucleotides line up with TRBD2. The CDR3 runs to 14 residues. Germline loops: CDR1 MNHEY, CDR2 SVGAGI. J gave up 4 bases and V 8 bases, and 7 bases lay outside the gene matches. CDR3 residues: CASSSGGAGETQYF. CDR3 nucleotide sequence: TGTGCCAGCTCGAGCGGGGGGGCGGGAGAGACCCAGTACTTC.

The chain employs TRBV29-1 and TRBJ1-4; 7 nucleotides line up with TRBD1. V shed 7 bases, J shed 5 bases, and the junction held 10 bases outside the gene matches. The CDR3 has 14 residues. Germline CDR1 and CDR2: SQVTM and ANQGSEA. The CDR3 loop reads CSGKTGNANEKLFF. The CDR3 nucleotides are TGCAGCGGTAAGACAGGGAATGCGAATGAAAAACTGTTTTTT. Based on the CDR3 plus reference TRBV29-1 and TRBJ1-4, the full variable domain is SAVISQKPSRDICQRGTSLTIQCQVDSQVTMMFWYRQQPGQSLTLIATANQGSEATYESGFVIDKFPISRPNLTFSTLTVSNMSPEDSSIYLCSGKTGNANEKLFFGSGTQLSVL.

The DNA of the CDR3 is TGTGCCAGCAGTTTATCCCCCCCACAGGACAGAGTAAACAATGAGCAGTTCTTC. Protein product: CASSLSPPQDRVNNEQFF. The chain uses TRBV27 and TRBJ2-1; the D gene is possibly TRBD1 (6 bases). V lost 0 bases and J 5 bases, leaving 20 bases between the germline ends. The CDR3 runs 18 residues. Germline V gene sequence: CDR1 MNHEY, CDR2 SMNVEV (reference sequence).

The sample holds one count of this clone. This rearrangement joins TRBV7-8 to TRBJ1-1; tentative D call: TRBD1 (5 bases). The CDR3 consists of 16 residues. Trimming stripped 5 bases from V and 1 base from J, with 17 bases between. Looked up from germline, CDR1 is SGHVS and CDR2 is FQNEAQ. The CDR3, as DNA: TGTGCCAGCAGCCCCAAAGGAGGGGTGGGGAACACTGAAGCTTTCTTT. Amino acids: CASSPKGGVGNTEAFF. Using reference TRBV7-8 and TRBJ1-1 for the parts outside the CDR3, the full variable domain is GAGVSQSPRYKVAKRGQDVALRCDPISGHVSLFWYQQALGQGPEFLTYFQNEAQLDKSGLPSDRFFAERPEGSVSTLKIQRTQQEDSAVYLCASSPKGGVGNTEAFFGQGTRLTVV.